This is a list of T cell receptor beta chains from one sample in a study of blood T cell repertoires in COVID-19. TCRdb's table, derived via immunoSEQ multiplex PCR, lists solely in-frame clones and lacks some. This sample carries 200,000 to 250,000 clones, over 75% of them seen once, and the ten largest clones take under 4%. The material sequenced was PBMCs or T cells enriched from blood (not recorded which). The receptors here all came from a woman aged 18 to 35 in a cohort exposed to, infected with or recovered from COVID-19 (not recorded which). The CDR3 runs from the conserved cysteine through the conserved F or W. A D gene is named only where the DNA matches it firmly. Some rows have no size entry. The others give once, few or many, or a class for an expanded clone.

CDR3	DNA	D	V	J	size
CASSRGRADYGYTF	TGTGCCAGCAGCAGGGGGCGGGCTGACTATGGCTACACCTTC	TRBD1	TRBV27	TRBJ1-2	NA
CASRVDRWETEAFF	TGTGCCAGTAGGGTAGACAGGTGGGAAACTGAAGCTTTCTTT	NA	TRBV19	TRBJ1-1	NA
CASSGAASSYEQYF	TGTGCCAGCAGTGGGGCCGCGAGCTCCTACGAGCAGTACTTC	NA	TRBV6-2/TRBV6-3	TRBJ2-7	NA
CASSLTGRGSTEAFF	TGTGCCAGCAGTTTGACAGGGCGAGGGAGCACTGAAGCTTTCTTT	TRBD1	TRBV28	TRBJ1-1	few
CASSEQPPEGTEAFF	TGTGCCAGCAGTGAACAGCCCCCTGAGGGCACTGAAGCTTTCTTT	NA	TRBV2	TRBJ1-1	NA
CASSFPGGETQYF	TGTGCCAGCAGTTTCCCCGGCGGGGAGACCCAGTACTTC	NA	TRBV28	TRBJ2-5	once
CASSRTGTRTQETQYF	TGTGCCAGCAGCCGAACCGGGACTAGGACCCAAGAGACCCAGTACTTC	TRBD2	TRBV5-5	TRBJ2-5	NA
CASSLSFRLNTEAFF	TGTGCCAGCAGTTTATCGTTCAGGTTAAACACTGAAGCTTTCTTT	NA	TRBV27	TRBJ1-1	NA
CASSGASAGGELFF	TGCGCCAGCAGTGGAGCTAGCGCCGGAGGGGAGCTGTTTTTT	NA	TRBV10-2	TRBJ2-2	NA
CASSLGEENTEAFF	TGCGCCAGCAGCTTGGGAGAGGAGAACACTGAAGCTTTCTTT	NA	TRBV5-1	TRBJ1-1	NA
CASSFQINTEAFF	TGTGCCAGCAGCTTCCAGATAAACACTGAAGCTTTCTTT	NA	TRBV11-3	TRBJ1-1	NA
CASSRSPRGRDGDIQYF	TGTGCCAGCAGCCGAAGCCCCCGAGGGCGGGATGGAGACATTCAGTACTTC	NA	TRBV3-1/TRBV3-2	TRBJ2-4	NA
CASSPLIGRGQETQYF	TGTGCCAGCTCACCCTTAATCGGACGGGGGCAAGAGACCCAGTACTTC	NA	TRBV18	TRBJ2-5	NA
CAWSASSVSPLHF	TGTGCCTGGAGCGCATCTTCGGTTTCACCCCTCCACTTT	NA	TRBV30	TRBJ1-6	NA
CASSEFQGPFF	TGCGCCAGCAGTGAGTTTCAGGGCCCGTTCTTC	NA	TRBV10-1	TRBJ2-1	NA
CASSESGQPQHF	TGTGCCAGCAGTGAGTCAGGGCAGCCCCAGCATTTT	NA	TRBV6-1	TRBJ1-5	NA
CASSLVTGAEAFF	TGTGCCAGCAGCTTAGTTACGGGTGCTGAGGCTTTCTTT	NA	TRBV7-9	TRBJ1-1	NA
CASSSRTLNTEAFF	TGTGCCAGCAGCTCTCGGACACTGAACACTGAAGCTTTCTTT	NA	TRBV11-2	TRBJ1-1	NA
CASSFREATNEKLFF	TGTGCCAGCAGTTTCAGGGAGGCAACTAATGAAAAACTGTTTTTT	NA	TRBV6-5	TRBJ1-4	NA
CASSVGQGGEKLFF	TGTGCCAGCAGCGTAGGGCAGGGAGGCGAAAAACTGTTTTTT	NA	TRBV9	TRBJ1-4	NA
CASSSGLQPQHF	TGTGCCAGCAGCTCGGGACTTCAGCCCCAGCATTTT	NA	TRBV7-9	TRBJ1-5	NA
CASSAAGQSNYGYTF	TGTGCCAGCAGTGCCGCGGGACAGTCTAACTATGGCTACACCTTC	TRBD1	TRBV28	TRBJ1-2	once
CASSKVPSGPDTQYF	TGTGCCAGCAGCAAGGTTCCCTCAGGTCCAGATACGCAGTATTTT	NA	TRBV21-1	TRBJ2-3	NA
CASSTIGPGKVNTEAFF	TGTGCCAGCAGCACGATCGGTCCGGGTAAAGTGAACACTGAAGCTTTCTTT	NA	TRBV21-1	TRBJ1-1	NA
CASSPDRGYEQYF	TGTGCCAGCAGCCCGGACAGAGGCTACGAGCAGTACTTC	NA	TRBV3-1/TRBV3-2	TRBJ2-7	NA
CASSEEEGWAGELFF	TGTGCCAGCAGTGAAGAGGAGGGATGGGCCGGGGAGCTGTTTTTT	NA	TRBV2	TRBJ2-2	NA
CASSAAGGAWDIQYF	TGTGCCAGTAGTGCAGCGGGAGGGGCCTGGGACATTCAGTACTTC	TRBD2	TRBV19	TRBJ2-4	NA
CASSIAFQRQPQHF	TGTGCCAGTAGTATAGCCTTCCAGCGCCAGCCCCAGCATTTT	NA	TRBV19	TRBJ1-5	few
CASSLIPKSSYNEQFF	TGTGCCAGCAGCTTGATACCCAAGAGCTCCTACAATGAGCAGTTCTTC	NA	TRBV5-6	TRBJ2-1	NA
CASRNRGEGTEAFF	TGTGCCAGCAGGAATAGAGGGGAGGGGACTGAAGCTTTCTTT	NA	TRBV3-1/TRBV3-2	TRBJ1-1	NA
CASSDGQVHSGNTIYF	TGTGCCAGCAGCGACGGACAGGTCCACTCTGGAAACACCATATATTTT	TRBD1	TRBV9	TRBJ1-3	NA
CASSRDRRTINNQPQHF	TGCGCCAGCAGCCGGGACAGGCGAACTATCAATAATCAGCCCCAGCATTTT	TRBD1	TRBV5-1	TRBJ1-5	NA
CASRGLAERGVCEQYF	TGTGCCAGTCGAGGACTAGCGGAGAGAGGTGTCTGCGAGCAGTACTTC	NA	TRBV21-1	TRBJ2-7	NA
CASSLYGRALEAFF	TGTGCCAGCAGTTTATATGGGAGGGCCCTTGAAGCTTTCTTT	NA	TRBV28	TRBJ1-1	NA
CASSLLGQADGYTF	TGTGCCAGCAGCTTATTGGGACAGGCGGACGGCTACACCTTC	TRBD1	TRBV7-2	TRBJ1-2	NA
CASSPSTGTLEGYTF	TGTGCCAGCAGTCCATCGACAGGTACCCTGGAGGGCTACACCTTC	NA	TRBV6-5	TRBJ1-2	NA
CASSGGILSTGELFF	TGTGCCAGCAGCGGGGGAATTTTGAGCACCGGGGAGCTGTTTTTT	NA	TRBV6-5	TRBJ2-2	few
CASSRQENTEAFF	TGTGCCAGCAGTAGACAGGAGAACACTGAAGCTTTCTTT	NA	TRBV27	TRBJ1-1	NA
CASSLLTSGTYNEQFF	TGCGCCAGCAGCCTCCTGACTAGCGGGACCTACAATGAGCAGTTCTTC	TRBD2	TRBV4-1	TRBJ2-1	NA
CASEETVTRQETQYF	TGTGCCAGCGAGGAGACAGTTACGAGGCAAGAGACCCAGTACTTC	NA	TRBV2	TRBJ2-5	NA
CASRQGPTSSYNSPLHF	TGTGCCAGTAGACAGGGTCCCACGAGCTCCTATAATTCACCCCTCCACTTT	NA	TRBV19	TRBJ1-6	NA
CASSLKGETYEQYF	TGCGCCAGCAGCTTAAAGGGGGAGACCTACGAGCAGTACTTC	NA	TRBV5-1	TRBJ2-7	NA
CASSQGLKSYGYTF	TGTGCCAGTAGCCAGGGTTTGAAAAGCTATGGCTACACCTTC	NA	TRBV19	TRBJ1-2	NA
CASSFNGQGYNEQFF	TGTGCCAGCAGTTTCAACGGACAGGGCTACAATGAGCAGTTCTTC	TRBD1	TRBV28	TRBJ2-1	NA
CASSAQGAMKEKLFF	TGTGCCAGCAGCGCACAGGGGGCGATGAAGGAAAAACTGTTTTTT	TRBD1	TRBV9	TRBJ1-4	once
CSGGAIRAGSYEQYF	TGCAGCGGTGGGGCTATCAGGGCCGGGTCCTACGAGCAGTACTTC	NA	TRBV29-1	TRBJ2-7	NA
CASSWGQPSERTGELFF	TGTGCCAGCTCCTGGGGACAGCCCTCCGAAAGGACCGGGGAGCTGTTTTTT	TRBD1	TRBV18	TRBJ2-2	NA
CASSLENFGDTEAFF	TGCGCCAGCAGCTTGGAAAATTTCGGGGACACTGAAGCTTTCTTT	NA	TRBV5-1	TRBJ1-1	NA
CASSQVVRGEVYGYTF	TGTGCCAGCAGCCAAGTCGTACGAGGGGAGGTCTACGGCTACACCTTC	NA	TRBV3-1/TRBV3-2	TRBJ1-2	NA
CASRFHRGGNGYTF	TGTGCCAGCAGATTCCACAGGGGGGGCAATGGCTACACCTTC	TRBD1	TRBV27	TRBJ1-2	once
CASSLSPGGAGSGANVLTF	TGTGCCAGCAGTTTATCCCCAGGGGGCGCGGGCTCTGGGGCCAACGTCCTGACTTTC	TRBD1	TRBV27	TRBJ2-6	NA
CASSQTGDGYTF	TGTGCCAGCAGCCAAACCGGGGATGGCTACACCTTC	NA	TRBV16	TRBJ1-2	once
CASSLAVSGANVLTF	TGCGCCAGCAGCTTGGCGGTCTCTGGGGCCAACGTCCTGACTTTC	NA	TRBV5-1	TRBJ2-6	NA
CASSTTDRVKGEQYF	TGTGCCAGCAGCACCACGGACAGGGTAAAGGGGGAGCAGTACTTC	TRBD1	TRBV5-4	TRBJ2-7	NA
CASSEARHPGTVQETQYF	TGTGCCAGCAGTGAAGCACGCCACCCCGGGACAGTACAAGAGACCCAGTACTTC	TRBD1	TRBV6-1	TRBJ2-5	NA
CASSTGLAGDEQFF	TGTGCCAGCAGCACGGGACTAGCGGGCGATGAGCAGTTCTTC	TRBD2	TRBV7-9	TRBJ2-1	NA
CAITWTSASSTDTQYF	TGTGCCATCACCTGGACTAGCGCCTCTAGCACAGATACGCAGTATTTT	TRBD2	TRBV10-3	TRBJ2-3	NA